This passage covers 4 T cell receptor beta chains from one sample sequenced in a study of shared clonotypes between healthy human individuals. Repertoires were generated with immunoSEQ multiplex PCR, while TCRdb's copy carries only in-frame clones and drops some. The repertoire includes almost 750,000 clones, approximately 77% of them detected once, and more than 1.5% sits in the top ten. Sequencing was performed on memory CD4+ T cells sorted from blood. The subset was: CD45RA-negative fraction. These receptors came from a woman aged 25 to 39 in good health.

The rearrangement joins TRBV18 to TRBJ1-1, with D unclear. CDR1 KGHSH and CDR2 LQKENI come from the germline V gene. The CDR3 runs 15 residues. The V gene lost 2 bases and the J gene lost 1 base, with 11 bases spanning the gap. As DNA, the CDR3 is TGTGCCAGCTCACCAGTCCGGGCGCAGAACACTGAAGCTTTCTTT. Its protein is CASSPVRAQNTEAFF. The whole variable domain, remainder taken from reference TRBV18 and TRBJ1-1, is NAGVMQNPRHLVRRRGQEARLRCSPMKGHSHVYWYRQLPEEGLKFMVYLQKENIIDESGMPKERFSAEFPKEGPSILRIQQVVRGDSAAYFCASSPVRAQNTEAFFGQGTRLTVV.

This chain joins TRBV2 and TRBJ1-5; 7 bases line up with TRBD1. This CDR3 region has 16 residues. V shed 3 bases and J 4 bases; nucleotides not matched to a gene: 9. CDR1 and CDR2 from the germline V gene are SNHLY and FYNNEI. The CDR3 DNA follows: TGTGCCAGCAGTGAGGCCGGGGGGACAGTTAATCAGCCCCAGCATTTT. This encodes CASSEAGGTVNQPQHF.

The rearrangement joins TRBV7-9 to TRBJ1-2, with TRBD1 as a possible D gene (5 bases). Germline loops: CDR1 SEHNR, CDR2 FQNEAQ (reference sequence). The CDR3 sequence is 13 residues long. V shed 6 bases and J shed 3 bases, with 11 bases lying between them. In DNA form, the CDR3 reads TGTGCCAGCAGTGGGGGGGAAGACTATGGCTACACCTTC. Protein sequence: CASSGGEDYGYTF.

Turning to this clone: Distinct nucleotide sequences in the sample also encode this CDR3. The chain recombines TRBV20-1 with TRBJ2-7, with D unresolved. This CDR3 contains 11 residues. Trimming shortened V by 0 bases and J by 0 bases, and 0 bases separated the two germline ends. CDR1 and CDR2 (germline): DFQATT, SNEGSKA (reference sequence). In DNA form, the CDR3 reads TGCAGTGCTAGAGACTCCTACGAGCAGTACTTC. Translated: CSARDSYEQYF.